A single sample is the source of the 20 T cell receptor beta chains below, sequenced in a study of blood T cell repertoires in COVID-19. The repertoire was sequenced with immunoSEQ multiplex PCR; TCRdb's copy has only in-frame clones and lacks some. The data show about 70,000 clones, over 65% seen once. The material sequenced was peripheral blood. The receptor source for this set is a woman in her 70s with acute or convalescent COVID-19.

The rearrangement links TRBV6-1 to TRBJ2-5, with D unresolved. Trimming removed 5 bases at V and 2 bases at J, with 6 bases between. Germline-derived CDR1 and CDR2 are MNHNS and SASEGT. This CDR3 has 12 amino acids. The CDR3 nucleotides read TGTGCCAGCAGTTATGTACAAGAGACCCAGTACTTC. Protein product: CASSYVQETQYF.

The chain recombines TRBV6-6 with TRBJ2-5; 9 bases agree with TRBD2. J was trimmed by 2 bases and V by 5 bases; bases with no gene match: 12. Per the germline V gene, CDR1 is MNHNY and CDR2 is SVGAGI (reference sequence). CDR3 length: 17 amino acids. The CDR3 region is CASSPFRGTSTQETQYF. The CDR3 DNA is TGTGCCAGCAGTCCCTTTCGGGGGACTAGCACGCAAGAGACCCAGTACTTC.

The CDR3 loop reads CASSGTGGMETQYF. CDR3 DNA sequence: TGCGCCAGCAGTGGGACAGGGGGCATGGAGACCCAGTACTTC. The chain is built from TRBV10-1 and TRBJ2-5; TRBD1 matches 11 bases. V lost 4 bases and J lost 5; bases outside the gene matches: 3. This CDR3 is built from 14 residues. The germline CDR1 and CDR2 sequences are WNHNN and SYGVQD (reference sequence).

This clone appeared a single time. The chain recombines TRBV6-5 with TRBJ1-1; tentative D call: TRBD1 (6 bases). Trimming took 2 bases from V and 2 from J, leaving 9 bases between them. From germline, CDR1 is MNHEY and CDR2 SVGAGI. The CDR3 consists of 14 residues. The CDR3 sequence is CASSYRGINTEAFF. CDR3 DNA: TGTGCCAGCAGTTACAGGGGGATCAACACTGAAGCTTTCTTT.

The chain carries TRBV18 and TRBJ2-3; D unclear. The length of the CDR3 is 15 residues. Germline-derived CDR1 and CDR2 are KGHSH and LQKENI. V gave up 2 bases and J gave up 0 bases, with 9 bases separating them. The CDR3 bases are TGTGCCAGCTCACCAATTTTGTCTAGCACAGATACGCAGTATTTT. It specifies CASSPILSSTDTQYF.

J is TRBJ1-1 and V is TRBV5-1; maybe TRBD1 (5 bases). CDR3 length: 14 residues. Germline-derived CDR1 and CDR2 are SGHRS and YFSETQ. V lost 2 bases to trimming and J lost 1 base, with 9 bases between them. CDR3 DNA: TGCGCCAGCAGCTTCGGCAGGGCGAACACTGAAGCTTTCTTT. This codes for CASSFGRANTEAFF.

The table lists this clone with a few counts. The CDR3 protein is CASRTTGVSYGYTF. The DNA for the CDR3 is TGTGCCAGCAGGACCACAGGGGTTTCTTATGGCTACACCTTC. J is TRBJ1-2 and V is TRBV6-5, with 7 bases that match TRBD1. The CDR3 is 14 residues long. Germline V gene sequence: CDR1 MNHEY, CDR2 SVGAGI. V gave up 6 bases and J gave up 5 bases; unmatched junction bases: 9.

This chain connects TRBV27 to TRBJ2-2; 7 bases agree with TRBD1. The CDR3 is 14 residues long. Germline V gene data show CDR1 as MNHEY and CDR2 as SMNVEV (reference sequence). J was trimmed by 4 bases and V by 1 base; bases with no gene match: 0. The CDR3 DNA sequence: TGTGCCAGCAGTTTATGGGACAGCACCGGGGAGCTGTTTTTT. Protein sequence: CASSLWDSTGELFF.

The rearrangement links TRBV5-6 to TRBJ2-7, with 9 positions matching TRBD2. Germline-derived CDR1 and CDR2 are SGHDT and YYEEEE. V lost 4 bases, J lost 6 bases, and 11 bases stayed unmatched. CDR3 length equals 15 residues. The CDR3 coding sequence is TGTGCCAGCAGCCCGGAGGGGGTAGCGGGAGTCGAGCAGTACTTC. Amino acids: CASSPEGVAGVEQYF.

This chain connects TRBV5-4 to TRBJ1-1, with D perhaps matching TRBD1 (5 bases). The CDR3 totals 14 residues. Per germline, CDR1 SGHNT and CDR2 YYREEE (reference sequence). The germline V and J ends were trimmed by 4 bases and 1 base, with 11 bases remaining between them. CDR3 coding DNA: TGTGCCAGCAGCCAGGGACTGAAGAACACTGAAGCTTTCTTT. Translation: CASSQGLKNTEAFF. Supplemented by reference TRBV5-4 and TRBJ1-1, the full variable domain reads ETGVTQSPTHLIKTRGQQVTLRCSSQSGHNTVSWYQQALGQGPQFIFQYYREEENGRGNFPPRFSGLQFPNYSSELNVNALELDDSALYLCASSQGLKNTEAFFGQGTRLTVV.

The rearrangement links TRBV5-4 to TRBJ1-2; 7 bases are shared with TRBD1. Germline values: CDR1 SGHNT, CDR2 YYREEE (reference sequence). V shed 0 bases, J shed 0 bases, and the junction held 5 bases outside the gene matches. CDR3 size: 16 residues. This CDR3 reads CASSLGGTASNYGYTF. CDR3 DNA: TGTGCCAGCAGCTTGGGGGGGACAGCCTCTAACTATGGCTACACCTTC.

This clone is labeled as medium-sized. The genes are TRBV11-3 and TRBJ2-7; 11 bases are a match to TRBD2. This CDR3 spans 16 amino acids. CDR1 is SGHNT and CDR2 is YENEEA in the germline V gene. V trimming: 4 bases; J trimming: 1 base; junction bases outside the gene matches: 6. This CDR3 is CASSSRTSGSSYEQYF. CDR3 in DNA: TGTGCCAGCAGCTCCCGGACTAGCGGGTCGTCCTACGAGCAGTACTTC.

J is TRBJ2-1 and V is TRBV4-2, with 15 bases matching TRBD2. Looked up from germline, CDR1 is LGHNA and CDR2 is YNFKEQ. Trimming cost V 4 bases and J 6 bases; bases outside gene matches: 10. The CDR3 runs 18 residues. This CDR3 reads CASSREARTSGRANEQFF. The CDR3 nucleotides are TGTGCCAGCAGCCGGGAGGCGCGGACTAGCGGGAGGGCCAATGAGCAGTTCTTC.

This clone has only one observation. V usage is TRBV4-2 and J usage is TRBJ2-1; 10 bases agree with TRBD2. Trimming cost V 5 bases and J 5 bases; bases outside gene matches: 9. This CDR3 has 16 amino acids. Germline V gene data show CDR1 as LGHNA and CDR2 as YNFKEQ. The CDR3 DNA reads TGTGCCAGCAGCTACCTAGCGGGGGAACCCAACAATGAGCAGTTCTTC. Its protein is CASSYLAGEPNNEQFF.

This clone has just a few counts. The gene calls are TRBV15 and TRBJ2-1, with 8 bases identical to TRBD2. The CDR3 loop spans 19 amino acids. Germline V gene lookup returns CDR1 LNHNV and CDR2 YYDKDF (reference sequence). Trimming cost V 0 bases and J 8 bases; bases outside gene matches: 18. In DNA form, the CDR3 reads TGTGCCACCAGCAGAGATAAAGGGGTGCCAGCGGGAGTCCTGGATGAGCAGTTCTTC. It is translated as CATSRDKGVPAGVLDEQFF. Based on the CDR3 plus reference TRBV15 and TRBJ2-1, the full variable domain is DAMVIQNPRYQVTQFGKPVTLSCSQTLNHNVMYWYQQKSSQAPKLLFHYYDKDFNNEADTPDNFQSRRPNTSFCFLDIRSPGLGDTAMYLCATSRDKGVPAGVLDEQFFGPGTRLTVL.

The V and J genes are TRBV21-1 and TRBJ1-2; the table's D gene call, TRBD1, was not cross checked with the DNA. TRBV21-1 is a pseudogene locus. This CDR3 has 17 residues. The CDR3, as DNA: TGTGCCAGCAGCAAACTAAAACAGGACAGGGGTGGGGAGGGCTACACCTTC. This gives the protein CASSKLKQDRGGEGYTF.

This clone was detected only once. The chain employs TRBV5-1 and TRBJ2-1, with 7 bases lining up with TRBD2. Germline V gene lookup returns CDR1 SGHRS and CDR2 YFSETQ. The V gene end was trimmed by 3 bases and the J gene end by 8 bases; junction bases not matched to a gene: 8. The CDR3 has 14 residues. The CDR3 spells CASSWTSWLDEQFF. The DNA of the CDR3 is TGCGCCAGCAGCTGGACTAGTTGGTTAGATGAGCAGTTCTTC.

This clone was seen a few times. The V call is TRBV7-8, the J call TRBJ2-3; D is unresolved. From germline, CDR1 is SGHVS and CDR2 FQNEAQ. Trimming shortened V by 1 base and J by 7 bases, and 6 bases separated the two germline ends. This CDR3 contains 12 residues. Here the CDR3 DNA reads TGTGCCAGCAGCTTAGGAGAGAATACGCAGTATTTT. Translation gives CASSLGENTQYF.

CDR3 DNA: TGTGCCTGGAGTGTAAACGGGCAGCCCCAGCATTTT. This codes for CAWSVNGQPQHF. The chain carries TRBV30 and TRBJ1-5, with D hard to call. The V gene lost 0 bases and the J gene lost 7 bases, with 7 bases spanning the gap. The CDR3 is made up of 12 amino acids. Germline loops: CDR1 GTSNPN, CDR2 SVGIG (reference sequence).

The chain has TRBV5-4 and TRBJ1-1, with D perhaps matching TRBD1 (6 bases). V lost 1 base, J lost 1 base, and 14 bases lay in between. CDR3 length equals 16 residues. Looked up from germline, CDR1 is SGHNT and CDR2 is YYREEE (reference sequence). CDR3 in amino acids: CASSLPPRGRNTEAFF. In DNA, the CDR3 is TGTGCCAGCAGCTTGCCCCCCAGGGGTAGGAACACTGAAGCTTTCTTT.